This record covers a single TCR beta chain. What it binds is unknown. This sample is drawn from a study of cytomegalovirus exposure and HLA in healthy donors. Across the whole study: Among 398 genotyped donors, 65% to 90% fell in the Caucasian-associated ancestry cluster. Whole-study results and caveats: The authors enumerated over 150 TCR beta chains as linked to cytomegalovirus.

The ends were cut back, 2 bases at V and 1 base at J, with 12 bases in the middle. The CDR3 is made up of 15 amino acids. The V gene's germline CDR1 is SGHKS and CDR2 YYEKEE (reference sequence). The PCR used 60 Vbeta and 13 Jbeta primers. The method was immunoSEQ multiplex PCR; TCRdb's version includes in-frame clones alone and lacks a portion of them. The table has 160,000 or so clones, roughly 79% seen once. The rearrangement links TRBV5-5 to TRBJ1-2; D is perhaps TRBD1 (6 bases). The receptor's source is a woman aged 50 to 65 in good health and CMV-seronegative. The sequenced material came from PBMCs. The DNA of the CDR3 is TGTGCCAGCAGCTTACAGGGTCCCCTTAACTATGGCTACACCTTC. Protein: CASSLQGPLNYGYTF.